Presented here are 7 T cell receptor beta chains from one specimen sequenced in a study of cytomegalovirus exposure and HLA in healthy donors. A multiplex PCR was run with 60 Vbeta primers and 13 Jbeta primers. The repertoire was sequenced with immunoSEQ multiplex PCR; TCRdb's copy has only in-frame clones and lacks some. The sample lists 140,000 to 150,000 clones; 73% were seen once. Sequencing was performed on PBMCs. Source of these receptors: a young woman in good health and CMV-seronegative.

The genes are TRBV6-6 and TRBJ2-3, with 7 bases aligning to TRBD1. CDR1 MNHNY and CDR2 SVGAGI come from the germline V gene (reference sequence). Trimming removed 8 bases from V and 5 bases from J; junction bases left unmatched: 10. This CDR3 spans 14 amino acids. The CDR3 nucleotides are TGTGCCAGCGGGGACAGATCTTTCGTAGATACGCAGTATTTT. Protein sequence: CASGDRSFVDTQYF.

The chain links TRBV6-6 to TRBJ1-2; 7 bases align to TRBD1. Trimming cost V 7 bases and J 6 bases; bases outside gene matches: 14. The CDR3 loop spans 15 amino acids. Germline V gives CDR1 MNHNY, CDR2 SVGAGI (reference sequence). CDR3: CASMAPTGDVDGYTF. As DNA, the CDR3 is TGTGCCAGCATGGCTCCCACAGGGGACGTCGATGGCTACACCTTC.

The CDR3 region has the DNA TGCGCCAGCAGCCAGGGGACAGGAGGGAATGAGCAGTTCTTC. This encodes CASSQGTGGNEQFF. The chain recombines TRBV4-3 with TRBJ2-1; 8 nucleotides align to TRBD1. Germline CDR1 reads LGHNA; CDR2 reads YSLEER. The CDR3 loop spans 14 amino acids. The V segment lost 3 bases and the J segment 7 bases; nucleotides outside the gene matches: 5.

The V and J genes are TRBV6-4 and TRBJ2-2; D call uncertain. Trimming removed 2 bases at V and 6 bases at J, with 4 bases between. The CDR3 has 12 residues. Germline CDR1 MRHNA, CDR2 SNTAGT. This CDR3 is CASSDGPGELFF. CDR3 DNA: TGTGCCAGCAGTGACGGGCCCGGGGAGCTGTTTTTT.

This clone was observed a few times. The V call is TRBV6-5, the J call TRBJ1-1, with D uncertain. This CDR3 spans 15 amino acids. The germline gives CDR1 MNHEY, CDR2 SVGAGI. Trimming took off 2 bases at V and 4 bases at J, with 14 bases between the two ends. The CDR3 nucleotides read TGTGCCAGCAGTTACCTAGTCCCCAGTCGCACTGAAGCTTTCTTT. Its protein is CASSYLVPSRTEAFF.

This chain joins TRBV7-8 and TRBJ1-2; TRBD1 aligns across 7 bases. Germline V lookup: CDR1 SGHVS, CDR2 FQNEAQ. The CDR3 length is 13 residues. V was pared by 2 bases and J by 7 bases, with 4 bases of the junction left unmatched. The DNA of the CDR3 is TGTGCCAGCAGCTTAAGAGGGGGCAGTGGCTACACCTTC. Encoded protein: CASSLRGGSGYTF.

CDR3 protein: CASSLGGEANEKLFF. CDR3 nucleotides: TGTGCCAGCAGCCTTGGAGGGGAGGCTAATGAAAAACTGTTTTTT. This chain joins TRBV7-9 and TRBJ1-4, with D perhaps TRBD1 (5 bases). The germline CDR1 and CDR2 sequences are SEHNR and FQNEAQ (reference sequence). The CDR3 has 15 residues. V was cut by 5 bases and J by 3 bases, with 13 bases left in between.